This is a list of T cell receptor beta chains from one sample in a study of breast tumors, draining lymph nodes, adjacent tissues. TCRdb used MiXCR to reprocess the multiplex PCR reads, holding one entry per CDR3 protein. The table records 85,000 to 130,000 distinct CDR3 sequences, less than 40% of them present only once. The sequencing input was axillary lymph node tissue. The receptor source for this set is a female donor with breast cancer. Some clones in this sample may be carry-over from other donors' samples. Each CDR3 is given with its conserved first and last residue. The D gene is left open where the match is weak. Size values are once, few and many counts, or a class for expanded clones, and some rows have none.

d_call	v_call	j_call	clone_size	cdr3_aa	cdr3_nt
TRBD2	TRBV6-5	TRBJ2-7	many	CASSYSRGGGSIYEQYF	TGTGCCAGCAGTTACTCCCGGGGGGGCGGGAGCATATACGAGCAGTACTTC
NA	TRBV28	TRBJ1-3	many	CASSLAGLAGNTIYF	TGTGCCAGCAGCCTCGCGGGGCTAGCTGGAAACACCATATATTTT
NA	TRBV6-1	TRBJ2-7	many	CASRPSSSYEQYF	TGTGCCAGCAGGCCGTCGAGCTCCTACGAGCAGTACTTC
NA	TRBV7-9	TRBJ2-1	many	CASSPTPSSYNEQFF	TGTGCCAGCAGCCCAACGCCTAGCTCCTACAATGAGCAGTTCTTC
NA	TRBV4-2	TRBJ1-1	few	CASSQDPASEAFF	TGTGCCAGCAGCCAAGATCCGGCTTCTGAAGCTTTCTTT
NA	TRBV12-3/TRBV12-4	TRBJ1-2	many	CASSLAGISSYGYTF	TGTGCCAGCAGTTTAGCAGGGATTTCATCTTATGGCTACACCTTC
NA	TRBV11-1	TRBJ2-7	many	CASSPQDRYEQYF	TGTGCCAGCAGCCCACAGGACAGATACGAGCAGTACTTC
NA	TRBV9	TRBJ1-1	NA	CASSVGHMNTEAFF	TGTGCCAGCAGCGTAGGACACATGAACACTGAAGCTTTCTTT
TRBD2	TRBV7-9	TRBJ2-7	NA	CASSPCQGFTSGRTYEQYF	TGTGCCAGCAGCCCCTGTCAGGGGTTTACCAGCGGGAGGACCTACGAGCAGTACTTC
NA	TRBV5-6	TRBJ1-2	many	CASSLLARDGYGYTF	TGTGCCAGCAGCTTATTAGCTAGGGACGGGTATGGCTACACCTTC
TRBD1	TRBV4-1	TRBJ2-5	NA	CASSHYRGEETQYF	TGCGCCAGCAGCCACTACAGGGGCGAGGAGACCCAGTACTTC
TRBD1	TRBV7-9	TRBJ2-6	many	CASSPGQPSGANVLTF	TGTGCCAGCAGCCCGGGACAGCCGTCTGGGGCCAACGTCCTGACTTTC
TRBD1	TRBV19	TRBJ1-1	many	CASGQGNTEAFF	TGTGCCAGTGGACAGGGAAACACTGAAGCTTTCTTT
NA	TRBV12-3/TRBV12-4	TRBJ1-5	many	CASSFGGFNQPQHF	TGTGCCAGCAGTTTTGGGGGGTTCAATCAGCCCCAGCATTTT
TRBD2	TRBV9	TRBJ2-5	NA	CASSVGPPGGPETQYF	TGTGCCAGCAGCGTAGGTCCTCCGGGGGGGCCCGAGACCCAGTACTTC
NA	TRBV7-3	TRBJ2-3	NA	CASSAYSEDTQCF	TGTGCCAGCAGCGCCTACTCCGAAGATACGCAGTGCTTT
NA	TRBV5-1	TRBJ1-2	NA	CASSLGLGSRYTF	TGCGCCAGCAGCTTGGGACTGGGGAGTCGCTACACCTTC
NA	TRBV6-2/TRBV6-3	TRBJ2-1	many	CASSYSSGQYNEQFF	TGTGCCAGCAGTTACTCATCGGGGCAGTACAATGAGCAGTTCTTC